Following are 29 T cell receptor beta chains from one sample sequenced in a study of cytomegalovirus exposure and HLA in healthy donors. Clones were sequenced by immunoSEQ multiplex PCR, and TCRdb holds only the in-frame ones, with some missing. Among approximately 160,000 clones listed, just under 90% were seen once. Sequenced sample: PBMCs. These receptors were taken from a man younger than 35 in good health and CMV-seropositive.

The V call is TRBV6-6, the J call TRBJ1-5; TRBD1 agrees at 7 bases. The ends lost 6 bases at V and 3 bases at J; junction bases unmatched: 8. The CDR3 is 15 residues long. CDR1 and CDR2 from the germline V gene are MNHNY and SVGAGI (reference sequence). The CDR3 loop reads CASRQTGDSNQPQHF. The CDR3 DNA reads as TGTGCCAGCAGACAAACAGGGGATTCCAATCAGCCCCAGCATTTT.

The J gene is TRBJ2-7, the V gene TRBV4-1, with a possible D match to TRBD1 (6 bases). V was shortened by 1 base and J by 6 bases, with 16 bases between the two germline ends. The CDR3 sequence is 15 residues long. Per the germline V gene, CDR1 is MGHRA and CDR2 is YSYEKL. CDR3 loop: CASSQGLQTGSEQYF. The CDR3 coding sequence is TGCGCCAGCAGCCAAGGCCTTCAGACAGGCTCCGAGCAGTACTTC.

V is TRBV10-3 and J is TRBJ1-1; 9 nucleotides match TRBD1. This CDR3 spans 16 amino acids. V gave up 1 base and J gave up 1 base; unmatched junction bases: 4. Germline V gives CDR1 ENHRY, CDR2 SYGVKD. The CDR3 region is CAISEYDRGENTEAFF. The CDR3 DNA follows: TGTGCCATCAGTGAGTACGACAGGGGGGAGAACACTGAAGCTTTCTTT.

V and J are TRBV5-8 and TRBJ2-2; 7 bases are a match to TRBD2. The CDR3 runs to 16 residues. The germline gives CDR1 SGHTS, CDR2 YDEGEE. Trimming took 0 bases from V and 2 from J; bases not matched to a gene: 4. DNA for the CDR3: TGTGCCAGCAGCTTGGATCGCGGGAGAAACACCGGGGAGCTGTTTTTT. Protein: CASSLDRGRNTGELFF.

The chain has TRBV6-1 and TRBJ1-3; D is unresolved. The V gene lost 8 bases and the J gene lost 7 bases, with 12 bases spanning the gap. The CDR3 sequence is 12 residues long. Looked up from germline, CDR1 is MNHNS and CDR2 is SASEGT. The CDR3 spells CASDSGVNTIYF. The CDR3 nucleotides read TGTGCCAGCGATAGTGGTGTGAACACCATATATTTT.

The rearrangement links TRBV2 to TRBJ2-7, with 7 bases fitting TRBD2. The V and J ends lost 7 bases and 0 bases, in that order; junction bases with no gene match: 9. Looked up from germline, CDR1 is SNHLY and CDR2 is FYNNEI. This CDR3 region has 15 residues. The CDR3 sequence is CASKRDFPSSYEQYF. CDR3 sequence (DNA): TGTGCCAGCAAGCGGGACTTCCCGAGCTCCTACGAGCAGTACTTC.

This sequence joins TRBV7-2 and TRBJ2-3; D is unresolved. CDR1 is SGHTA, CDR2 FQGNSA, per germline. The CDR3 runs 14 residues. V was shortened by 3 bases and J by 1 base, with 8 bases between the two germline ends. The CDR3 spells CASSFMGGTDTQYF. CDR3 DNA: TGTGCCAGCAGCTTTATGGGCGGCACAGATACGCAGTATTTT.

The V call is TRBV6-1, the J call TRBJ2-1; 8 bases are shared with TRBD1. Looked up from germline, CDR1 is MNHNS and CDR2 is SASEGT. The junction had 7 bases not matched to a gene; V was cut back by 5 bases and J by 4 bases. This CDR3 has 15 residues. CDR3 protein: CASSLGQGSYNEQFF. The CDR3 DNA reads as TGTGCCAGCAGTCTAGGACAGGGATCATACAATGAGCAGTTCTTC.

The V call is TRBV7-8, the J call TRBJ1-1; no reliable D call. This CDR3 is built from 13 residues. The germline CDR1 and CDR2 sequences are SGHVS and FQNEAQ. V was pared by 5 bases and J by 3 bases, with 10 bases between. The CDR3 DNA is TGTGCCAGCAGCCTCGGTCGGTACACTGAAGCTTTCTTT. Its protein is CASSLGRYTEAFF.

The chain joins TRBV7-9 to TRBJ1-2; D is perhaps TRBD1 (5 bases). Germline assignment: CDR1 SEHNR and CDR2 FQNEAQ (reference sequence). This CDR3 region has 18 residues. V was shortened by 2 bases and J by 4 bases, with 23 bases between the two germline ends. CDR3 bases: TGTGCCAGCAGCTTAATTTTAAGGGGTGGCTCTACTGTCTATGGCTACACCTTC. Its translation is CASSLILRGGSTVYGYTF.

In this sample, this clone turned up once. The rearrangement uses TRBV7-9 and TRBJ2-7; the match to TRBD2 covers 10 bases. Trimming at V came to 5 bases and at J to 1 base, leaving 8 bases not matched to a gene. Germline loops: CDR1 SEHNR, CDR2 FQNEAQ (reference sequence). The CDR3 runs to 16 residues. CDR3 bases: TGTGCCAGCAGCGATGTGGCTAGCGGGAGATCCTACGAGCAGTACTTC. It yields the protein CASSDVASGRSYEQYF.

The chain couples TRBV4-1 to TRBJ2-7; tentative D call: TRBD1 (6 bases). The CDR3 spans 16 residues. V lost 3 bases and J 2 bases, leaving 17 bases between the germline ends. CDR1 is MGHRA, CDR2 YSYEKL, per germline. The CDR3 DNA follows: TGCGCCAGCAGCCAGGCACAGGGAGCCCCACCCTACGAGCAGTACTTC. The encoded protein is CASSQAQGAPPYEQYF.

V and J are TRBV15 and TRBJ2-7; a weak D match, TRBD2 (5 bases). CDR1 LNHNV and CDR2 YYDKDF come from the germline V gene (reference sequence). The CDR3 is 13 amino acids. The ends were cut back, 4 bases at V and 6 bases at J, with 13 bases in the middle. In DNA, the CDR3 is TGTGCCACCAGCACCTTCGGAGGTTCCGAGCAGTACTTC. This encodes CATSTFGGSEQYF.

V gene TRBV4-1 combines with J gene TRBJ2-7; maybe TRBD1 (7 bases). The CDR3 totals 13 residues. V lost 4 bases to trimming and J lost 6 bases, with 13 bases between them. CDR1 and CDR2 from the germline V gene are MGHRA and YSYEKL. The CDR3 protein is CASSRQGGVEQYF. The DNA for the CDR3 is TGCGCCAGCAGCCGGCAGGGGGGCGTCGAGCAGTACTTC.

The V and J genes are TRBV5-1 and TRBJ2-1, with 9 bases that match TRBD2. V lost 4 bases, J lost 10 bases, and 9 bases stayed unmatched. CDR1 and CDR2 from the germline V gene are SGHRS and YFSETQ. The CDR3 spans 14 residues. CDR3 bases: TGCGCCAGCAGCACTCAGATGACTAGCGGAGAGCAGTTCTTC. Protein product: CASSTQMTSGEQFF. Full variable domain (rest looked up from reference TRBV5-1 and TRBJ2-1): KAGVTQTPRYLIKTRGQQVTLSCSPISGHRSVSWYQQTPGQGLQFLFEYFSETQRNKGNFPGRFSGRQFSNSRSEMNVSTLELGDSALYLCASSTQMTSGEQFFGPGTRLTVL.

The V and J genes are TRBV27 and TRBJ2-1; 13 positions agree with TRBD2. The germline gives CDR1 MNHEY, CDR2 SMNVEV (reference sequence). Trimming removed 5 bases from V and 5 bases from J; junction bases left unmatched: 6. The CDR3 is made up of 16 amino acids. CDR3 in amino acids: CASSLGLAGDNNEQFF. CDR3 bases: TGTGCCAGCAGTCTAGGACTAGCGGGAGACAACAATGAGCAGTTCTTC.

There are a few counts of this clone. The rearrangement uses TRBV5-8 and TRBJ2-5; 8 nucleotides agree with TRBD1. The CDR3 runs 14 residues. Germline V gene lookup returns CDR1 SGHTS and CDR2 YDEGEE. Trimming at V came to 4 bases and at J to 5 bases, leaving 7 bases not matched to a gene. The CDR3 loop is CASSTRTGYETQYF. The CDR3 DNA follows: TGTGCCAGCAGCACCAGGACAGGGTATGAGACCCAGTACTTC.

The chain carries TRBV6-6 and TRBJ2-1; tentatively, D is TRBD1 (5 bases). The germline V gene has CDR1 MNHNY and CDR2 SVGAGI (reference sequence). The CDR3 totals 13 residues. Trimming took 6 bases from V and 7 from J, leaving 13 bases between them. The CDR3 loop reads CASSQLQGNEQFF. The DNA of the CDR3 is TGTGCCAGCAGCCAACTTCAGGGAAATGAGCAGTTCTTC.

For the CDR3, the DNA is TGCAGCGTTGGGGACAGGGCAGATACGCAGTATTTT. This codes for CSVGDRADTQYF. This chain connects TRBV29-1 to TRBJ2-3; 9 bases agree with TRBD1. CDR1 is SQVTM, CDR2 ANQGSEA, per germline. Unmatched junction bases numbered 0, after V lost 4 bases and J lost 4 bases. This CDR3 spans 12 amino acids.

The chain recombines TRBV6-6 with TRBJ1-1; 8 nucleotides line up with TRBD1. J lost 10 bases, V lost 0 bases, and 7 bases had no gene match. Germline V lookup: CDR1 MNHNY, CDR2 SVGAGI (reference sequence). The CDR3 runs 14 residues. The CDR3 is CASSYSPQGVGAFF. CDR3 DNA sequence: TGTGCCAGCAGTTACTCACCACAGGGGGTCGGAGCTTTCTTT.

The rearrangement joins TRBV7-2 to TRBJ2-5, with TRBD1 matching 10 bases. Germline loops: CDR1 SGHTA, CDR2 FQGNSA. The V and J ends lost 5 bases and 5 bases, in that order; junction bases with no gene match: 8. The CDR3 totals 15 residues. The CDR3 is CASSPDRGRKETQYF. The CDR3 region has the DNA TGTGCCAGCAGCCCCGACAGGGGGCGGAAGGAGACCCAGTACTTC.

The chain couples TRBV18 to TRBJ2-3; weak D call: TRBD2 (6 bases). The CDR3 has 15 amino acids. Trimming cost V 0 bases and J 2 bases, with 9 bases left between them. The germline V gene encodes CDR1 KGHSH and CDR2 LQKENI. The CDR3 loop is CASSPPGGATDTQYF. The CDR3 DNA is TGTGCCAGCTCACCACCCGGGGGAGCCACAGATACGCAGTATTTT.

CDR3 nucleotides: TGTGCCACCAGCATTACCCCAGGGGGGAATTATGGCTACACCTTC. Amino acids: CATSITPGGNYGYTF. The chain recombines TRBV15 with TRBJ1-2, with 7 bases aligning to TRBD1. Germline V gene sequence: CDR1 LNHNV, CDR2 YYDKDF (reference sequence). The CDR3 loop spans 15 amino acids. With 4 bases clipped from V and 5 bases from J, the junction kept 10 bases outside the gene matches.

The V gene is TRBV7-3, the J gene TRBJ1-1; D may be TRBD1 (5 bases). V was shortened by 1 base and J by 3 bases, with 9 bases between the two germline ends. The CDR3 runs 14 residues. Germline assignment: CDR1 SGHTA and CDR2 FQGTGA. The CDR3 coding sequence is TGTGCCAGCAGCTTAAAGGGGCGCGACACTGAAGCTTTCTTT. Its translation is CASSLKGRDTEAFF.

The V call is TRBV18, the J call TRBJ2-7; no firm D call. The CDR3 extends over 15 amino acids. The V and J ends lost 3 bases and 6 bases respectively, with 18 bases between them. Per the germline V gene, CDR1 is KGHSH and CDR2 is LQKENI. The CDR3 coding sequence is TGTGCCAGCTCACCCCTCTCGTCCACCCTCGGCGAGCAGTACTTC. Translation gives CASSPLSSTLGEQYF.

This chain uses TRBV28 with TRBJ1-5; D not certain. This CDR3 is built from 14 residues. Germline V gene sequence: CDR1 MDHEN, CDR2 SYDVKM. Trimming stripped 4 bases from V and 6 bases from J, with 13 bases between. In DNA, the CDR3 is TGTGCCAGCAGTTACACGACGGGAAGTCAGCCCCAGCATTTT. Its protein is CASSYTTGSQPQHF.

CDR3 sequence (DNA): TGTGCCAGCAGTTCACGCCCCCCCTCGGCTAGCGGGATAGAGACCCAGTACTTC. Encoded protein: CASSSRPPSASGIETQYF. The V call is TRBV11-2, the J call TRBJ2-5; 9 bases are shared with TRBD2. There are 18 residues in the CDR3. Per germline, CDR1 SGHAT and CDR2 FQNNGV. The V and J ends lost 6 bases and 4 bases, in that order; junction bases with no gene match: 18.

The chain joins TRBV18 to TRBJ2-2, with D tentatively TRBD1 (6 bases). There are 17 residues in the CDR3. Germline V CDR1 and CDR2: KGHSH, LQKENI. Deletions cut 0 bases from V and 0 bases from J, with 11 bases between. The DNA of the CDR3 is TGTGCCAGCTCACCACCCTCAGGGGCAGCGAACACCGGGGAGCTGTTTTTT. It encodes CASSPPSGAANTGELFF.

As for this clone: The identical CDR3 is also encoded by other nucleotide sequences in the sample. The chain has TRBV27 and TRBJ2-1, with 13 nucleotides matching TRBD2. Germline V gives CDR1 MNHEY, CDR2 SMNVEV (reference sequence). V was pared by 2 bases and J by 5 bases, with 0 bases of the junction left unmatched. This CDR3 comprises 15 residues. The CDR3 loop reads CASSLGTSGNNEQFF. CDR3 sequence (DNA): TGTGCCAGCAGTTTAGGGACTAGCGGGAACAATGAGCAGTTCTTC.